The 5 T cell receptor beta chains given below trace back to one sample, sequenced in a study of low-dose radiotherapy and immunotherapy resistance in tumors. Gene-specific TRAV and TRBV primers were used for first-strand cDNA, covering alpha and beta chains. An approximately 19-cycle PCR with a constant-region primer and V-primer adapter amplified TCRs. One entry per CDR3 protein results from TCRdb running MiXCR on the reads. This sample yields approximately 100,000 distinct CDR3 sequences, of which 20% are seen a single time; roughly 3.9% belongs to the top ten. Time point denoted: after trial treatment. Treatment of the sample: LDRT plus nivolumab, ipilimumab, low-dose cyclophosphamide and aspirin (RACIN trial). The material sequenced was PBMCs, taken after low-dose radiotherapy plus immunotherapy. Receptors were obtained from a male donor with prostate cancer.

This clonotype was found many times. The rearrangement uses TRBV6-4 and TRBJ2-1, with 11 positions matching TRBD2. CDR3 length: 15 amino acids. The germline V gene encodes CDR1 MRHNA and CDR2 SNTAGT. V was clipped by 8 bases and J by 8 bases; unmatched bases: 11. Here the CDR3 reads CASASASGGFDEQFF. For the CDR3, the DNA is TGTGCCAGCGCGAGCGCTAGCGGGGGGTTCGATGAGCAGTTCTTC.

This clonotype has ten or more counts. The chain has TRBV3-1 and TRBJ2-7; the match to TRBD2 covers 8 bases. The germline V gene encodes CDR1 LGHDT and CDR2 YNNKEL (reference sequence). V lost 4 bases, J lost 0 bases, and 2 bases stayed unmatched. The CDR3 sequence is 14 residues long. The CDR3 nucleotides are TGTGCCAGCAGCCGGCGGGGGGCCTCCTACGAGCAGTACTTC. Amino acid sequence: CASSRRGASYEQYF.

This clonotype was seen ten or more times. V and J are TRBV6-6 and TRBJ2-1; D is unclear. Germline-derived CDR1 and CDR2 are MNHNY and SVGAGI (reference sequence). Trimming shortened V by 0 bases and J by 8 bases, and 2 bases separated the two germline ends. The CDR3 length is 11 residues. For the CDR3, the DNA is TGTGCCAGCAGTTACTCACATGAGCAGTTCTTC. Protein: CASSYSHEQFF.

This clonotype was seen at least ten times. The J gene is TRBJ2-2, the V gene TRBV5-1; tentative D call: TRBD1 (6 bases). Per the germline V gene, CDR1 is SGHRS and CDR2 is YFSETQ. V lost 4 bases and J 1 base, leaving 8 bases between the germline ends. The CDR3 contains 14 residues. The CDR3 loop reads CASSVDRNTGELFF. The CDR3 coding sequence is TGCGCCAGCAGCGTGGACAGGAACACCGGGGAGCTGTTTTTT. Supplemented by reference TRBV5-1 and TRBJ2-2, the full variable domain reads KAGVTQTPRYLIKTRGQQVTLSCSPISGHRSVSWYQQTPGQGLQFLFEYFSETQRNKGNFPGRFSGRQFSNSRSEMNVSTLELGDSALYLCASSVDRNTGELFFGEGSRLTVL.

This clonotype has a count of ten or more. The chain is built from TRBV14 and TRBJ1-3; D is unclear. Germline lookup yields CDR1 SGHDN and CDR2 FVKESK. This CDR3 has 16 residues. The germline V and J ends were trimmed by 0 bases and 0 bases, with 9 bases remaining between them. This chain's CDR3 is CASSQDGLFSGNTIYF. The CDR3 DNA is TGTGCCAGCAGCCAAGACGGACTGTTCTCTGGAAACACCATATATTTT. The full variable domain, in which reference TRBV14 and TRBJ1-3 provide the parts outside the CDR3, is EAGVTQFPSHSVIEKGQTVTLRCDPISGHDNLYWYRRVMGKEIKFLLHFVKESKQDESGMPNNRFLAERTGGTYSTLKVQPAELEDSGVYFCASSQDGLFSGNTIYFGEGSWLTVV.